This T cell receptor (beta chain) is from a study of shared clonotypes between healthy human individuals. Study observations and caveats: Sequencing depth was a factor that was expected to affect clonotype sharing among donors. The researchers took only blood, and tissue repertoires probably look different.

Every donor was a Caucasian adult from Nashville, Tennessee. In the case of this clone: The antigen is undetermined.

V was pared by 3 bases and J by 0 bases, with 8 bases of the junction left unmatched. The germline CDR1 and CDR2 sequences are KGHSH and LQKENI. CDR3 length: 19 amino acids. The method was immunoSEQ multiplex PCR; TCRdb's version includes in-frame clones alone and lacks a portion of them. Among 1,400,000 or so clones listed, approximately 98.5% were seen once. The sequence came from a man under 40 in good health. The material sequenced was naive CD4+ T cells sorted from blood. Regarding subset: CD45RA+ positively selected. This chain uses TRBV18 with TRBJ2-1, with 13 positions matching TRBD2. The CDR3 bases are TGTGCCAGCTCACCGGGACTAGCGGGACTTACTACCTCCTACAATGAGCAGTTCTTC. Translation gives CASSPGLAGLTTSYNEQFF.